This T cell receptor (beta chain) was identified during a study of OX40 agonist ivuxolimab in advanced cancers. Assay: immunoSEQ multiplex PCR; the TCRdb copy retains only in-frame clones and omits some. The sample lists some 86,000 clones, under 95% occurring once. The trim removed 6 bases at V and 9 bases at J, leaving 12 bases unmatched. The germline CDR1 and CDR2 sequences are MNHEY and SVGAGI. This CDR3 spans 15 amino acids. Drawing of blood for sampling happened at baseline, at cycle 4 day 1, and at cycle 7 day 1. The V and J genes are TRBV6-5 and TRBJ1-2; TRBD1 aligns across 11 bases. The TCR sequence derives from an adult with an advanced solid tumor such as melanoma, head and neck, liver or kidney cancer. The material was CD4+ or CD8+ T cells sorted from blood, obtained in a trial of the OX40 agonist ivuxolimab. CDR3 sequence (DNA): TGTGCCAGCAGCTCCCTTGCCGGGACAGGGGGACGCTACACCTTC. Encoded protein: CASSSLAGTGGRYTF.